Below, 19 T cell receptor beta chains from the same sample are listed, as sequenced in a study of blood T cell repertoires in COVID-19. The data were produced by immunoSEQ multiplex PCR, yet TCRdb's version contains in-frame clones alone and is incomplete. The table has some 100,000 clones, approximately 92% seen once. The specimen was peripheral blood. These receptor sequences come from a woman in her sixties or seventies with active COVID-19.

The chain has TRBV5-6 and TRBJ2-7; the match to TRBD2 covers 8 bases. The CDR3 is 17 amino acids. Germline V CDR1 and CDR2: SGHDT, YYEEEE. The V gene end was trimmed by 6 bases and the J gene end by 0 bases; junction bases not matched to a gene: 14. Written as DNA, the CDR3 is TGTGCCAGCACCCCGGGTTTGTCGGGAGGGCCCTCCTACGAGCAGTACTTC. It translates to CASTPGLSGGPSYEQYF.

This chain links TRBV9 with TRBJ2-7; the match to TRBD1 covers 9 bases. The CDR3 is 15 amino acids. The ends lost 4 bases at V and 0 bases at J; junction bases unmatched: 5. Germline V lookup: CDR1 SGDLS, CDR2 YYNGEE. CDR3 nucleotides: TGTGCCAGCAGCACCCGACAGGGGGACTCCTACGAGCAGTACTTC. Its translation: CASSTRQGDSYEQYF.

The chain combines TRBV28 with TRBJ1-2, with 7 bases lining up with TRBD1. Germline-derived CDR1 and CDR2 are MDHEN and SYDVKM. This CDR3 contains 13 residues. V lost 3 bases and J lost 2; bases outside the gene matches: 0. The CDR3 loop is CASSLGQNYGYTF. The DNA for the CDR3 is TGTGCCAGCAGTTTGGGACAGAACTATGGCTACACCTTC.

The rearrangement uses TRBV19 and TRBJ2-7; a weak D match, TRBD2 (5 bases). CDR3 size: 15 residues. Trimming shortened V by 3 bases and J by 5 bases, and 17 bases separated the two germline ends. The germline gives CDR1 LNHDA, CDR2 SQIVND (reference sequence). As DNA, the CDR3 is TGTGCCAGTAGTATTGGTCTCCCGGGGAAGGACGAGCAGTACTTC. Protein: CASSIGLPGKDEQYF.

V gene TRBV28 combines with J gene TRBJ1-1; D is unclear. V was pared by 5 bases and J by 9 bases, with 16 bases between. In germline, CDR1 is MDHEN, CDR2 SYDVKM. This CDR3 spans 13 amino acids. The DNA of the CDR3 is TGTGCCAGCAGTCCCTGGGTAGGGAGCCAAGCTTTCTTT. Translated: CASSPWVGSQAFF.

The chain couples TRBV6-1 to TRBJ1-3, with 7 bases that match TRBD1. J gave up 2 bases and V 3 bases, and 7 bases lay outside the gene matches. Germline V lookup: CDR1 MNHNS, CDR2 SASEGT. The CDR3 is 16 residues long. CDR3 sequence (DNA): TGTGCCAGCAGTGAGAGACAGGGTACCGCTGGAAACACCATATATTTT. Amino acids: CASSERQGTAGNTIYF.

The chain joins TRBV7-2 to TRBJ2-5, with D possibly matching TRBD2 (6 bases). The CDR3 totals 17 residues. Germline assignment: CDR1 SGHTA and CDR2 FQGNSA. V was cut by 2 bases and J by 1 base, with 17 bases left in between. Written as DNA, the CDR3 is TGTGCCAGCAGCTTAATGGGGGGTATAGCGTTCCAAGAGACCCAGTACTTC. Translated, it gives CASSLMGGIAFQETQYF.

This clone occurred once. This sequence joins TRBV7-9 and TRBJ2-1; tentative D call: TRBD2 (5 bases). Germline CDR1 SEHNR, CDR2 FQNEAQ (reference sequence). Trimming removed 4 bases from V and 12 bases from J, with 10 bases in between. There are 11 residues in the CDR3. CDR3 DNA: TGTGCCAGCAGCTCAGTCCGGGGGCAGTTCTTC. It encodes CASSSVRGQFF. Drawing the rest from reference TRBV7-9 and TRBJ2-1, the complete variable domain is DTGVSQNPRHKITKRGQNVTFRCDPISEHNRLYWYRQTLGQGPEFLTYFQNEAQLEKSRLLSDRFSAERPKGSFSTLEIQRTEQGDSAMYLCASSSVRGQFFGPGTRLTVL.

The chain joins TRBV18 to TRBJ2-6; 14 bases align to TRBD2. The CDR3 totals 19 residues. CDR1 and CDR2 (germline): KGHSH, LQKENI. The V and J ends lost 3 bases and 0 bases, in that order; junction bases with no gene match: 4. The CDR3 is CASSPTSGRVTSGANVLTF. CDR3 DNA: TGTGCCAGCTCACCGACTAGCGGGAGGGTCACCTCTGGGGCCAACGTCCTGACTTTC.

V is TRBV7-3 and J is TRBJ1-1; TRBD1 matches at 7 bases. The V segment lost 5 bases and the J segment 6 bases; nucleotides outside the gene matches: 9. The V gene's germline CDR1 is SGHTA and CDR2 FQGTGA. The CDR3 is 14 amino acids. The CDR3 reads CASSPRQGASEAFF. CDR3 sequence (DNA): TGTGCCAGCAGCCCCCGACAGGGAGCGTCTGAAGCTTTCTTT.

CDR3 DNA sequence: TGTGCCAGCAGCACAGACAGTTTTTATGAAAAACTGTTTTTT. It encodes CASSTDSFYEKLFF. The chain couples TRBV21-1 to TRBJ1-4; the table's D call, TRBD1, has no DNA check behind it. TRBV21-1 is termed a pseudogene. There are 14 residues in the CDR3.

The chain has TRBV28 and TRBJ1-1, with D possibly being TRBD1 (5 bases). V shed 10 bases and J shed 3 bases, with 15 bases lying between them. CDR1 MDHEN and CDR2 SYDVKM come from the germline V gene. This CDR3 spans 13 amino acids. CDR3 region: CATCGGSHTEAFF. The CDR3 DNA follows: TGTGCCACCTGCGGGGGATCGCACACTGAAGCTTTCTTT.

The V and J genes are TRBV9 and TRBJ2-1; 8 nucleotides agree with TRBD2. Germline CDR1 reads SGDLS; CDR2 reads YYNGEE. The V and J ends lost 1 base and 6 bases, in that order; junction bases with no gene match: 6. This CDR3 is 15 amino acids long. The CDR3 nucleotides read TGTGCCAGCAGCGTAAGAACTAGCGGAAGCAATGAGCAGTTCTTC. Translation: CASSVRTSGSNEQFF.

The chain links TRBV19 to TRBJ1-6; TRBD1 might be the D (5 bases). Between the trimmed V and J ends, which lost 5 bases and 9 bases, there was a span of 14 bases. Germline loops: CDR1 LNHDA, CDR2 SQIVND (reference sequence). The CDR3 has 14 amino acids. The CDR3 loop reads CASSLARVSSPLHF. CDR3 coding DNA: TGTGCCAGTAGTTTAGCCAGGGTCTCTTCACCCCTCCACTTT. Filled out from reference TRBV19 and TRBJ1-6, the complete variable domain reads DGGITQSPKYLFRKEGQNVTLSCEQNLNHDAMYWYRQDPGQGLRLIYYSQIVNDFQKGDIAEGYSVSREKKESFPLTVTSAQKNPTAFYLCASSLARVSSPLHFGNGTRLTVT.

The chain's CDR3 is CASSLSDYGYTF. CDR3 DNA sequence: TGTGCCAGCAGCCTGTCGGACTATGGCTACACCTTC. The rearrangement links TRBV12-3 or TRBV12-4 to TRBJ1-2; no definite D call. The germline V and J ends were trimmed by 6 bases and 3 bases, with 8 bases remaining between them. The CDR3 loop spans 12 amino acids.

The chain carries TRBV7-6 and TRBJ2-7, with 11 bases aligning to TRBD2. Germline lookup yields CDR1 SGHVS and CDR2 FNYEAQ. The CDR3 is 15 amino acids. Trimming removed 5 bases from V and 7 bases from J; junction bases left unmatched: 10. In DNA form, the CDR3 reads TGTGCCAGCAGCCCCGGAACTAGCGGGAGTCGGGAGCAGTACTTC. Translating it yields CASSPGTSGSREQYF.

The chain uses TRBV29-1 and TRBJ1-4, with unresolved D. CDR1 is SQVTM and CDR2 is ANQGSEA in the germline V gene. Trimming took off 4 bases at V and 8 bases at J, with 14 bases between the two ends. The CDR3 sequence is 13 residues long. The CDR3 region is CSVVDGNQEKLFF. CDR3 sequence (DNA): TGCAGCGTTGTTGACGGGAATCAGGAAAAACTGTTTTTT.

This chain links TRBV7-9 with TRBJ1-1; no clear D gene. With 1 base removed from V and 0 bases from J, the gap between germline ends came to 9 bases. CDR1 is SEHNR, CDR2 FQNEAQ, per germline (reference sequence). This CDR3 spans 15 amino acids. CDR3 sequence (DNA): TGTGCCAGCAGCTTAGGACTGTTAATGAACACTGAAGCTTTCTTT. This sequence encodes CASSLGLLMNTEAFF. Combining the CDR3 with reference TRBV7-9 and TRBJ1-1 gives the whole variable domain DTGVSQNPRHKITKRGQNVTFRCDPISEHNRLYWYRQTLGQGPEFLTYFQNEAQLEKSRLLSDRFSAERPKGSFSTLEIQRTEQGDSAMYLCASSLGLLMNTEAFFGQGTRLTVV.

This clone appeared a single time. The chain combines TRBV7-9 with TRBJ1-2, with D perhaps TRBD1 (6 bases). The ends were cut back, 3 bases at V and 4 bases at J, with 9 bases in the middle. Germline V gives CDR1 SEHNR, CDR2 FQNEAQ (reference sequence). This CDR3 comprises 13 residues. CDR3 DNA: TGTGCCAGCAGCTTGGGGGCGTTCTATGGCTACACCTTC. Translated: CASSLGAFYGYTF.